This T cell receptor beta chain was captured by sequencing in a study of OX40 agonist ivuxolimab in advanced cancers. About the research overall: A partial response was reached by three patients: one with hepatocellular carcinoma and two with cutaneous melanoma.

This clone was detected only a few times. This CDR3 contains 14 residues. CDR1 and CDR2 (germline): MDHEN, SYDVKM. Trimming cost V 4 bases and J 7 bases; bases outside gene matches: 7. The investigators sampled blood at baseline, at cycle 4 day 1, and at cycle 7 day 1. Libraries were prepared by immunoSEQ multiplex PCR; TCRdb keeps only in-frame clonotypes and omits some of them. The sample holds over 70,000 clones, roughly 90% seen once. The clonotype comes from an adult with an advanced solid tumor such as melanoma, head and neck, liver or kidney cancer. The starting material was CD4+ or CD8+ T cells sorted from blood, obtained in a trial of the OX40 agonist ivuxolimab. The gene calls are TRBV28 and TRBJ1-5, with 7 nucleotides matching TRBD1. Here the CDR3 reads CASSSARGGQPQHF. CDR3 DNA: TGTGCCAGCAGTTCCGCCAGGGGGGGACAGCCCCAGCATTTT.